Sequencing of this T cell receptor beta chain was carried out in a study of T-cell reconstitution after alpha-beta-depleted transplantation in children. Preparation of the TCRbeta library used unique molecular identifiers. A single record per CDR3 protein comes from TCRdb applying MiXCR to the PCR reads. The repertoire holds roughly 310,000 distinct CDR3 sequences, with around 25% as singletons. Sequenced here: PBMCs, mostly from graft donor cells, sampled 180 days after TCRalphabeta/CD19-depleted stem cell transplant. This TCR derives from a male patient younger than 18 who had a stem cell transplant for acute lymphoblastic leukemia, so the T cells may come from the graft donor.

CDR3 residues: CASYKLADLYNEQFF. DNA of the CDR3: TGTGCCAGCTACAAGCTAGCGGACCTCTACAATGAGCAGTTCTTC. V and J are TRBV11-2 and TRBJ2-1, with 7 bases lining up with TRBD2. Germline V gene sequence: CDR1 SGHAT, CDR2 FQNNGV. The J segment lost 3 bases and the V segment lost 8 bases, leaving 10 bases of the junction unmatched. There are 15 residues in the CDR3.